This TCR beta chain was recorded in a study of cytomegalovirus exposure and HLA in healthy donors. Trimming left V 4 bases short and J 10 bases short, with 14 bases between. The germline V gene has CDR1 SGHDN and CDR2 FVKESK. The CDR3 totals 14 residues. The PCR was carried out with 60 Vbeta primers and 13 Jbeta primers. The data were produced by immunoSEQ multiplex PCR, yet TCRdb's version contains in-frame clones alone and is incomplete. This sample's table reports approximately 70,000 clones. Sequences were obtained from PBMCs. The clonotype was recovered from a female donor in good health and CMV-seropositive. The V gene is TRBV14, the J gene TRBJ1-6; possible D gene TRBD1, 6 bases. This CDR3 is CASSPQQGSSPLHF. The CDR3 DNA follows: TGTGCCAGCAGCCCCCAACAGGGCTCCTCACCCCTCCACTTT.